Listed here is a single T cell receptor beta chain. What it recognizes is unknown. Selection for sequencing was limited to patients who had shown CD8+CD57+ cell expansion by flow cytometry. This entry belongs to a study of CD8+CD57+ T cells in acquired aplastic anemia. Background on the study: Isolated CD4+ and CD8+ cells, once sorted, yielded DNA averaging roughly 3.2 ug.

The CDR3 runs 13 residues. V dropped 10 bases and J dropped 5; count of bases not matched to a gene: 3. Germline values: CDR1 ENHRY, CDR2 SYGVKD. TCR beta VDJ and CDR3 were profiled, and genomic DNA was the template. From the reads, TCRdb called clonotypes with MiXCR, one entry per CDR3 protein. The repertoire holds approximately 59,000 distinct CDR3 sequences, around 60% seen once, with roughly 15% in the top ten. Study observations and caveats: Overlap between patients and controls comprised just under 30 CD8+ CDR3 sequences.

J is TRBJ1-6 and V is TRBV10-3; TRBD1 matches at 9 bases. This receptor was identified in a human donor with aplastic anemia. The sequenced sample was sorted CD4+, CD8+, or CD8+CD57+ T cells (not recorded which) from PBMCs. The CDR3 loop is CATRQGDNSPLHF. The CDR3, as DNA: TGTGCCACCAGACAGGGGGATAATTCACCCCTCCACTTT.